This is a list of T cell receptor beta chains from one sample in a study of blood T cell repertoires in COVID-19. The data were produced by immunoSEQ multiplex PCR, yet TCRdb's version contains in-frame clones alone and is incomplete. The table has roughly 72,000 clones, 79% seen once. The source material was peripheral blood. These receptors were collected from a woman older than 75 with active or convalescent COVID-19. CDR3s include the opening cysteine and the closing phenylalanine or tryptophan. Fields, in order: clone size, J gene, V gene, D gene, CDR3 protein, CDR3 DNA. The D gene is left open where the match is weak. A clone size is listed for some rows: how often the clone was seen (once, few, many), or a class if it is expanded.

clone_size: NA
j_call: TRBJ1-6
v_call: TRBV5-1
d_call: NA
cdr3_aa: CASSLDSTYNSPLHF
cdr3_nt: TGCGCCAGCAGCTTGGACAGCACCTATAATTCACCCCTCCACTTT

clone_size: NA
j_call: TRBJ2-5
v_call: TRBV7-3
d_call: NA
cdr3_aa: CASSPSEGWGVETQYF
cdr3_nt: TGTGCCAGCAGCCCGTCCGAGGGCTGGGGGGTTGAGACCCAGTACTTC

clone_size: NA
j_call: TRBJ2-7
v_call: TRBV10-3
d_call: NA
cdr3_aa: CAISDPGQSSYEQYF
cdr3_nt: TGTGCCATCAGTGACCCAGGGCAATCCTCCTACGAGCAGTACTTC

clone_size: NA
j_call: TRBJ1-2
v_call: TRBV3-1/TRBV3-2
d_call: TRBD1
cdr3_aa: CASTDRGYGYTF
cdr3_nt: TGTGCCAGCACCGACAGGGGGTATGGCTACACCTTC

clone_size: NA
j_call: TRBJ2-1
v_call: TRBV2
d_call: TRBD2
cdr3_aa: CARTGLADYNEQFF
cdr3_nt: TGTGCCAGGACTGGACTAGCGGACTACAATGAGCAGTTCTTC

clone_size: NA
j_call: TRBJ2-1
v_call: TRBV28
d_call: TRBD1
cdr3_aa: CASSLDRDRAGNEQFF
cdr3_nt: TGTGCCAGCAGTTTAGATCGGGACAGGGCTGGCAATGAGCAGTTCTTC

clone_size: NA
j_call: TRBJ2-7
v_call: TRBV28
d_call: TRBD2
cdr3_aa: CASSPGTSGSGEQYF
cdr3_nt: TGTGCCAGCAGTCCTGGGACTAGCGGGAGTGGCGAGCAGTACTTC

clone_size: NA
j_call: TRBJ1-1
v_call: TRBV7-9
d_call: NA
cdr3_aa: CASSLVAGVNTEAFF
cdr3_nt: TGTGCCAGCAGCTTAGTTGCGGGGGTGAACACTGAAGCTTTCTTT

clone_size: NA
j_call: TRBJ2-1
v_call: TRBV7-2
d_call: TRBD2
cdr3_aa: CASSYAGGRNEQFF
cdr3_nt: TGTGCCAGCAGCTACGCGGGAGGTCGGAATGAGCAGTTCTTC

clone_size: NA
j_call: TRBJ1-1
v_call: TRBV7-9
d_call: NA
cdr3_aa: CASSFGQQNTEAFF
cdr3_nt: TGTGCCAGCAGCTTCGGACAGCAGAACACTGAAGCTTTCTTT

clone_size: NA
j_call: TRBJ2-7
v_call: TRBV30
d_call: TRBD2
cdr3_aa: CAWSVRGGLREQYF
cdr3_nt: TGTGCCTGGAGTGTACGGGGGGGTTTGCGGGAGCAGTACTTC

clone_size: NA
j_call: TRBJ2-7
v_call: TRBV11-2
d_call: TRBD2
cdr3_aa: CASSSWTSGASSYEQYF
cdr3_nt: TGTGCCAGCAGCTCTTGGACTAGCGGGGCCAGCTCCTACGAGCAGTACTTC

clone_size: NA
j_call: TRBJ2-4
v_call: TRBV6-1
d_call: NA
cdr3_aa: CASSEELGNIQYF
cdr3_nt: TGTGCCAGCAGTGAAGAACTCGGGAACATTCAGTACTTC

clone_size: NA
j_call: TRBJ1-1
v_call: TRBV19
d_call: NA
cdr3_aa: CASHAPGLATEAFF
cdr3_nt: TGTGCCAGCCACGCTCCAGGGTTGGCCACTGAAGCTTTCTTT

clone_size: NA
j_call: TRBJ1-6
v_call: TRBV5-6
d_call: NA
cdr3_aa: CASSPDTANNSPLHF
cdr3_nt: TGTGCCAGCAGCCCCGACACGGCGAATAATTCACCCCTCCACTTT

clone_size: once
j_call: TRBJ2-7
v_call: TRBV4-2
d_call: TRBD2
cdr3_aa: CASSQASAGGEQYF
cdr3_nt: TGTGCCAGCAGCCAAGCCTCCGCGGGGGGCGAGCAGTACTTC

clone_size: NA
j_call: TRBJ2-5
v_call: TRBV29-1
d_call: NA
cdr3_aa: CSVEIAGTYQETQYF
cdr3_nt: TGCAGCGTTGAAATCGCCGGGACATACCAAGAGACCCAGTACTTC